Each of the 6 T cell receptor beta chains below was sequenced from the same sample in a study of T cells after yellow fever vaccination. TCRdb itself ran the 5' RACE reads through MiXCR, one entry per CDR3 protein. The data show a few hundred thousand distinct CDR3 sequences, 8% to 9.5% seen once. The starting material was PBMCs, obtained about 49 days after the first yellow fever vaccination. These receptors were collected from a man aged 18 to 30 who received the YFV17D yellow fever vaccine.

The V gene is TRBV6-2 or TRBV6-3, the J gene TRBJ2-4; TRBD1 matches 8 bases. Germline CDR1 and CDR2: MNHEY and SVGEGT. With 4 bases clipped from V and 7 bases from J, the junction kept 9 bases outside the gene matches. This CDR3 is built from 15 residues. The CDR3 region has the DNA TGTGCCAGCAGTTGGCAACAGGGGGGACTCAACATTCAGTACTTC. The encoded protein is CASSWQQGGLNIQYF.

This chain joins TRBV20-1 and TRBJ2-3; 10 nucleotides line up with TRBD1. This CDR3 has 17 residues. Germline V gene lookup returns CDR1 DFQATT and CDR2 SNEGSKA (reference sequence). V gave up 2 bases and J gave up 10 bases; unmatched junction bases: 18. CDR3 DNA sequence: TGCAGTGCTAGAAAGGTCGACAGGGGGCCTGAGGCAGTTGCGCAGTATTTT. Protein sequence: CSARKVDRGPEAVAQYF.

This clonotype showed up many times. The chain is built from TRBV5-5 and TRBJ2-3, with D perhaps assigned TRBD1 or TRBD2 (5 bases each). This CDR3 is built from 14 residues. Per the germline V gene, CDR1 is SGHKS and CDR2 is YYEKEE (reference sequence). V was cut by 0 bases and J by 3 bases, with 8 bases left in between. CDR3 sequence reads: CASSLVGETDTQYF. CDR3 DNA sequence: TGTGCCAGCAGCTTGGTAGGGGAGACAGATACGCAGTATTTT.

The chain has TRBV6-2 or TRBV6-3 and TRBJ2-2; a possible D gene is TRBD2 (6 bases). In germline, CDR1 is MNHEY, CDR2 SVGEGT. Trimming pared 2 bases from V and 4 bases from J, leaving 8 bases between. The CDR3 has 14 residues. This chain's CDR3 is CASSYGGATGELFF. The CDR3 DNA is TGTGCCAGCAGTTACGGCGGGGCCACCGGGGAGCTGTTTTTT.

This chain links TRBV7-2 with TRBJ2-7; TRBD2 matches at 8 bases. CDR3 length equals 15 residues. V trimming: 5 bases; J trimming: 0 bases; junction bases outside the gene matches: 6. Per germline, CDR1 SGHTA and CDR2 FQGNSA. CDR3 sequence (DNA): TGTGCCAGCAGCCTGAGCGGGGGACACTCCTACGAGCAGTACTTC. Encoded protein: CASSLSGGHSYEQYF. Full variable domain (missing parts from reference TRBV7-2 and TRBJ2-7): GAGVSQSPSNKVTEKGKDVELRCDPISGHTALYWYRQSLGQGLEFLIYFQGNSAPDKSGLPSDRFSAERTGGSVSTLTIQRTQQEDSAVYLCASSLSGGHSYEQYFGPGTRLTVT.

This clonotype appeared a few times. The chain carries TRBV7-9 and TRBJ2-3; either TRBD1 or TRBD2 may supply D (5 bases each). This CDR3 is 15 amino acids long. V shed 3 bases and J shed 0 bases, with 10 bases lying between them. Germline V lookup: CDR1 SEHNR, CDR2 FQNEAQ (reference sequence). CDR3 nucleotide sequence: TGTGCCAGCAGCTTTGGGACCCTGAGCACAGATACGCAGTATTTT. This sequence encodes CASSFGTLSTDTQYF.